Below, 25 T cell receptor beta chains from the same sample are listed, as sequenced in a study of T cells in Graves' hyperthyroidism and ophthalmopathy. TCR beta CDR3 regions were amplified from RNA transcripts. TCR CDR3 underwent first-round RT-PCR with the HTBI primer set. TCRdb re-analysed the multiplex PCR reads in MiXCR, keeping a single row per CDR3 protein. There are about 590,000 distinct CDR3 sequences in the sample; less than 20% occur only once, and approximately 7% lies in the top ten. The sequenced sample was blood. The receptors derive from a woman in her 30s with Graves' hyperthyroidism.

The chain is built from TRBV7-3 and TRBJ2-1, with D maybe TRBD2 (5 bases). CDR3 length equals 14 residues. The germline V and J ends were trimmed by 2 bases and 7 bases, with 12 bases remaining between them. CDR1 and CDR2 (germline): SGHTA, FQGTGA. The CDR3 DNA reads as TGTGCCAGCAGCTTATTACTAGGTGGGAATGAGCAGTTCTTC. As protein: CASSLLLGGNEQFF.

This clonotype was seen at least ten times. The chain uses TRBV12-3 or TRBV12-4 and TRBJ1-4; no definite D call. Trimming took off 3 bases at V and 3 bases at J, with 8 bases between the two ends. The CDR3 has 14 amino acids. CDR3 sequence reads: CASSFRAANEKLFF. CDR3 DNA sequence: TGTGCCAGCAGTTTCCGGGCGGCTAATGAAAAACTGTTTTTT.

V and J are TRBV6-5 and TRBJ2-3; 14 bases map to TRBD2. The CDR3 has 17 residues. Germline V gives CDR1 MNHEY, CDR2 SVGAGI. Trimming at V came to 5 bases and at J to 4 bases, leaving 8 bases not matched to a gene. The CDR3 DNA follows: TGTGCCAGCAGTACTCCGGGACTAGCGGGAGAGGCAGATACGCAGTATTTT. Translating gives CASSTPGLAGEADTQYF.

In its sample, this clonotype was seen many times. The V call is TRBV20-1, the J call TRBJ2-7; TRBD2 matches 8 bases. Germline V gene data show CDR1 as DFQATT and CDR2 as SNEGSKA (reference sequence). V lost 3 bases, J lost 3 bases, and 10 bases stayed unmatched. This CDR3 has 15 residues. CDR3 in amino acids: CSARGKRELIYEQYF. CDR3 in DNA: TGCAGTGCTAGGGGAAAGCGGGAGTTAATCTACGAGCAGTACTTC.

As regards this clonotype: Since a much larger clone is just one base distant, this may be a read error. This chain links TRBV29-1 with TRBJ2-3, with 8 bases that match TRBD2. This CDR3 region has 15 residues. V lost 5 bases, J lost 0 bases, and 7 bases stayed unmatched. CDR1 is SQVTM, CDR2 ANQGSEA, per germline. The CDR3 reads CSVRLLAASTDTQYF. CDR3 coding DNA: TGCAGCGTTCGATTACTAGCGGCTAGCACAGATACGCAGTATTTT.

This clonotype appeared a few times. CDR3 sequence: CATSSRTGPSTDTQYF. The CDR3 DNA reads TGTGCCACCAGCAGCAGGACAGGGCCTAGCACAGATACGCAGTATTTT. The chain has TRBV15 and TRBJ2-3, with 8 bases aligning to TRBD1. The CDR3 extends over 16 amino acids. Unmatched junction bases numbered 5, after V lost 3 bases and J lost 0 bases. CDR1 is LNHNV and CDR2 is YYDKDF in the germline V gene (reference sequence).

This clonotype was counted many times. The CDR3 reads CASLGSEAFF. CDR3 in DNA: TGTGCCAGCCTGGGTTCTGAAGCTTTCTTT. V usage is TRBV2 and J usage is TRBJ1-1; no clear D. Trimming took off 8 bases at V and 6 bases at J, with 7 bases between the two ends. This CDR3 has 10 amino acids. The germline V gene encodes CDR1 SNHLY and CDR2 FYNNEI.

In DNA form, the CDR3 reads TGTGCCAGCAGCTTATGGGGGGGTAGCAGCGATACGCAGTATTTT. It codes for CASSLWGGSSDTQYF. This sequence joins TRBV11-1 and TRBJ2-3; 7 bases map to TRBD2. The germline V gene encodes CDR1 SGHAT and CDR2 FQDESV (reference sequence). The CDR3 loop spans 15 amino acids. Trimming removed 2 bases from V and 6 bases from J; junction bases left unmatched: 8.

The chain carries TRBV20-1 and TRBJ2-1; 7 nucleotides line up with TRBD1. The CDR3 loop spans 14 amino acids. V was pared by 4 bases and J by 6 bases, with 9 bases of the junction left unmatched. CDR1 and CDR2 from the germline V gene are DFQATT and SNEGSKA (reference sequence). The CDR3 protein is CSATHEGAINEQFF. The CDR3 DNA sequence: TGCAGTGCTACCCACGAGGGGGCGATCAATGAGCAGTTCTTC.

This clonotype was seen many times. The chain carries TRBV7-3 and TRBJ1-1, with 9 bases that match TRBD1. This CDR3 has 17 residues. CDR1 SGHTA and CDR2 FQGTGA come from the germline V gene. V trimming: 1 base; J trimming: 1 base; junction bases outside the gene matches: 7. The CDR3 coding sequence is TGTGCCAGCAGCTTAATAGGAGACAGGGGGGCGAACACTGAAGCTTTCTTT. This codes for CASSLIGDRGANTEAFF. The variable domain in full, completed from reference TRBV7-3 and TRBJ1-1, reads GAGVSQTPSNKVTEKGKYVELRCDPISGHTALYWYRQSLGQGPEFLIYFQGTGAADDSGLPNDRFFAVRPEGSVSTLKIQRTERGDSAVYLCASSLIGDRGANTEAFFGQGTRLTVV.

In its sample, this clonotype was seen a few times. The chain recombines TRBV5-1 with TRBJ1-1; the D is unclear. Per germline, CDR1 SGHRS and CDR2 YFSETQ. The CDR3 contains 16 residues. Between the trimmed V and J ends, which lost 3 bases and 1 base, there was a span of 16 bases. The CDR3 bases are TGCGCCAGCAGCTCAGCTGGGGTTCGGCCGAACACTGAAGCTTTCTTT. Its translation: CASSSAGVRPNTEAFF.

The genes are TRBV20-1 and TRBJ2-5; D gene uncertain. This CDR3 has 15 residues. Per germline, CDR1 DFQATT and CDR2 SNEGSKA (reference sequence). Between the trimmed V and J ends, which lost 5 bases and 4 bases, there was a span of 20 bases. CDR3 bases: TGCAGTGCTCACCCGCCGACCGGAGAATTAGAGACCCAGTACTTC. Its protein product is CSAHPPTGELETQYF.

The J gene is TRBJ1-5, the V gene TRBV10-1, with 7 bases identical to TRBD1. The CDR3 contains 15 residues. Germline-derived CDR1 and CDR2 are WNHNN and SYGVQD (reference sequence). Trimming took 5 bases from V and 2 from J; bases not matched to a gene: 6. CDR3 in amino acids: CASSQDRVGNQPQHF. The CDR3 region has the DNA TGCGCCAGCAGTCAAGACAGGGTTGGCAATCAGCCCCAGCATTTT.

The sample holds a few counts of this clonotype. V gene TRBV6-2 or TRBV6-3 combines with J gene TRBJ2-1; no firm D call. The V gene lost 5 bases and the J gene lost 0 bases, with 11 bases spanning the gap. CDR3 length equals 15 residues. Germline V gene sequence: CDR1 MNHEY, CDR2 SVGEGT. CDR3 DNA: TGTGCCAGCAGTCGCCATATAGACTCCTACAATGAGCAGTTCTTC. It is translated as CASSRHIDSYNEQFF.

This clonotype appeared many times. J is TRBJ2-1 and V is TRBV20-1, with no clear D. Trimming took off 0 bases at V and 0 bases at J, with 18 bases between the two ends. Germline CDR1 DFQATT, CDR2 SNEGSKA (reference sequence). This CDR3 spans 18 amino acids. CDR3 region: CSARDSRIIGSSYNEQFF. The CDR3 nucleotides read TGCAGTGCTAGAGATTCGCGTATTATTGGTAGCTCCTACAATGAGCAGTTCTTC.

There are many counts of this clonotype. This rearrangement joins TRBV20-1 to TRBJ1-2, with D possibly matching TRBD1 (6 bases). CDR1 DFQATT and CDR2 SNEGSKA come from the germline V gene (reference sequence). Trimming removed 4 bases at V and 2 bases at J, with 11 bases between. This CDR3 comprises 13 residues. The CDR3 nucleotides are TGCAGTGCTAAGGACAGCGAGAACTATGGCTACACCTTC. Translated, it gives CSAKDSENYGYTF.

Worth noting for this clonotype: Sequence at one end of the junction differs from germline and may be a read error. This chain links TRBV18 with TRBJ1-1; weak D call: TRBD1 (5 bases). CDR1 is KGHSH, CDR2 LQKENI, per germline. CDR3 length: 17 amino acids. The CDR3 loop reads CASSPYSAAGMNTGAFF. The CDR3 bases are TGTGCCAGCTCACCATATTCGGCAGCAGGGATGAACACTGGAGCTTTCTTT.

This clonotype appeared many times. V is TRBV24-1 and J is TRBJ2-7, with D possibly being TRBD1 (5 bases). V was trimmed by 7 bases and J by 1 base, leaving 13 bases between them. CDR1 and CDR2 from the germline V gene are KGHDR and SFDVKD. The CDR3 has 14 amino acids. DNA of the CDR3: TGTGCCACCAGGTGCGCCAGGGCTTCCTACGAGCAGTACTTC. Translation gives CATRCARASYEQYF.

This clonotype was recorded at least ten times. The chain carries TRBV29-1 and TRBJ1-1; 7 bases map to TRBD1. The V gene end was trimmed by 3 bases and the J gene end by 7 bases; junction bases not matched to a gene: 8. The germline CDR1 and CDR2 sequences are SQVTM and ANQGSEA. The CDR3 contains 13 residues. The CDR3 here is CSVEQGDSGEAFF. The CDR3 DNA is TGCAGCGTTGAGCAGGGGGACTCTGGTGAAGCTTTCTTT.

This clonotype has a count of ten or more. V is TRBV2 and J is TRBJ2-3, with 11 bases identical to TRBD1. Germline V lookup: CDR1 SNHLY, CDR2 FYNNEI. The CDR3 has 15 residues. V lost 6 bases to trimming and J lost 1 base; unmatched junction nucleotides: 3. The CDR3 sequence: CASRPGQGGTDTQYF. Written as DNA, the CDR3 is TGTGCCAGCAGACCGGGACAGGGGGGCACAGATACGCAGTATTTT.

This clonotype has at least ten counts. The J gene is TRBJ2-7, the V gene TRBV5-1, with D possibly being TRBD2 (6 bases). Germline V lookup: CDR1 SGHRS, CDR2 YFSETQ. V gave up 7 bases and J gave up 0 bases, with 11 bases separating them. CDR3 length equals 13 residues. In nucleotides, the CDR3 is TGCGCCAGCGGGGACTCCAGCTCCTACGAGCAGTACTTC. Its protein product is CASGDSSSYEQYF.

A single count supports this clonotype. This chain uses TRBV6-4 with TRBJ2-1; possible D gene TRBD2, 5 bases. The length of the CDR3 is 16 residues. V was shortened by 2 bases and J by 0 bases, with 11 bases between the two germline ends. Germline V CDR1 and CDR2: MRHNA, SNTAGT. CDR3 sequence reads: CASSDDERSSYNEQFF. In DNA form, the CDR3 reads TGTGCCAGCAGTGACGATGAGCGGAGCTCCTACAATGAGCAGTTCTTC.

In this sample, this clonotype turned up many times. V usage is TRBV29-1 and J usage is TRBJ2-3, with 12 nucleotides matching TRBD2. The V gene end was trimmed by 2 bases and the J gene end by 1 base; junction bases not matched to a gene: 13. The germline V gene encodes CDR1 SQVTM and CDR2 ANQGSEA. This CDR3 is 19 amino acids long. As DNA, the CDR3 is TGCAGCGTTGAAACGGGTCTAGCGGGAGGGCCATTCGGCACAGATACGCAGTATTTT. Amino acid sequence: CSVETGLAGGPFGTDTQYF.

There are a few counts of this clonotype. The chain links TRBV6-1 to TRBJ2-7; 9 nucleotides align to TRBD2. The trim removed 7 bases at V and 4 bases at J, leaving 11 bases unmatched. Per the germline V gene, CDR1 is MNHNS and CDR2 is SASEGT. The CDR3 totals 15 residues. The CDR3 DNA is TGTGCCAGCATTTCCGGATTTGCGGGAGGGTACGAGCAGTACTTC. Its translation: CASISGFAGGYEQYF.

This clonotype was picked up many times. The J gene is TRBJ2-1, the V gene TRBV7-8; perhaps TRBD1 as D (6 bases). The germline CDR1 and CDR2 sequences are SGHVS and FQNEAQ. This CDR3 is built from 16 residues. V dropped 2 bases and J dropped 0 bases, with 11 bases sitting between them. The CDR3 protein is CASSLQGFGSYNEQFF. For the CDR3, the DNA is TGTGCCAGCAGCTTACAGGGGTTCGGCTCCTACAATGAGCAGTTCTTC.